Reported below is one T cell receptor (beta chain). Its antigen is not identified. The sample comes from a study of vaccination effects on CD4 cells after COVID-19. Cultured cells yielded isolated CD4+ T cells after approximately nine days. PCR showed that the person got SARS-CoV-2 infection at some point between March and December 2020. All participants had two doses of either the BNT162b2 or mRNA-1273 vaccine. Libraries were prepared by immunoSEQ multiplex PCR; TCRdb keeps only in-frame clonotypes and omits some of them. The sample has some 31,000 clones, roughly 80% seen once. Germline values: CDR1 LGHNA, CDR2 YSLEER. V lost 0 bases to trimming and J lost 4 bases, with 9 bases between them. CDR3 size: 14 residues.

Sequenced material: CD4+ T cells from PBMCs cultured without peptide, taken after COVID-19 vaccination. The chain links TRBV4-3 to TRBJ1-2; TRBD1 is a possible D gene (5 bases). This clonotype originated in a human donor who had a prior SARS-CoV-2 infection. CDR3 DNA: TGCGCCAGCAGCCAAGATGTTGGGGGCTATGGCTACACCTTC. It codes for CASSQDVGGYGYTF.